The source of this TCR beta chain is a study of T cell responses to AZD1222 COVID-19 vaccine (dated by TCRdb to the early 2020s). Study-level background: AZD1222 recipients whose second dose came at about 4 weeks and those whose second dose came at about 12 weeks were combined into one group, since spike-specific TCR depth and breadth did not differ between the two schedules. Enrollment into the trials was organized by age into subgroups of 18-55, 56-69 and 70-plus years, and those subgroups contained around 150, 28 and 57 TCR-sequenced participants, respectively. A total of 233 trial participants underwent TCR sequencing, of whom around 210 had received two doses of AZD1222 and 26 had received two doses of the MenACWY control vaccine. The study at large found these results: In the small 56-69-year group, the increase in depth fell short of significance, most likely because of low power. Conclusions about previously exposed vaccinees were limited because only a handful of AZD1222 recipients were SARS-CoV-2 seropositive at baseline. After two AZD1222 doses, spike-specific TCR breadth and depth were significantly higher than at day 0 and than in MenACWY recipients. Vaccine-associated CD4 TCRs spanned the whole spike protein, with dominant responses in regions 160-218 and 743-854. Participants were mostly white British, with more females than males. The authors suggested clonal diversity may have been underestimated. Because no day 14 peak-response samples were available, repertoires were characterized only after the peak T cell response. Nearly half of unique spike-specific TCRs reportedly recognized epitopes outside regions mutated in the B.1.351 and B.1.1.7 variants.

Worth noting for this clone: Its antigen specificity is not known. No base-level quality is on record; no much larger clone is a single base apart.

This sample's time point label indicates: baseline before first vaccination. Vaccinee samples were obtained from the UK trials COV001 and COV002, which included a single-blind randomized controlled phase 2/3 trial of AZD1222 (ChAdOx1 nCoV-19) in healthy adults. Trial participant PBMC samples were collected at day 0 and day 28 after the second dose for TCRbeta chain sequencing. From cysteine to phenylalanine, the CDR3 is 13 amino acids long. Just the 39-base CDR3 DNA is kept, in frame starting at base 1. Between the V and J ends, shortened by 3 bases and 6 bases respectively, the junction contains 12 bases. Taken from the germline V gene, the CDR1 and CDR2 loops are SGHRS and YFSETQ. The CDR3 regions of human TCRbeta chains were analyzed by immunosequencing. On the study's bioinformatics: Repertoire TCRs were matched against a reference library of SARS-CoV-2-specific TCRs generated with the MIRA antigen-specificity platform. Breadth was defined as the fraction of unique TCRs that were SARS-CoV-2-associated, and depth was defined as the fraction of total T cells that were SARS-CoV-2-associated. Each spike-specific TCR was assigned to its reactive spike region and to a CD4 or CD8 class using the MIRA data. Log10-transformed breadth and depth values were compared by one-way ANOVA with Sidak's multiple comparisons tests. Not all clones reach the TCRdb copy of this immuneACCESS table, which keeps in-frame sequences only. Checked studies attribute under half of the gap to unresolved V genes and leave the rest unexplained. D and trimming come from the DNA, and the V and J calls and clone size come from that table. This sample lists more than 110,000 clones; 80% to 95% were detected once. The top ten constitute around 3.2% of the sample.

This clonotype was obtained from an adult in good health. The sample in question was peripheral blood, obtained on day 0 of AZD1222 vaccination. The chain joins TRBV5-1 to TRBJ1-1, with the D gene not clear enough to name. This receptor carries the CDR3 CASSSTGLAEAFF. The nucleotides read TGCGCCAGCAGCTCTACCGGTCTGGCTGAAGCTTTCTTT.